The clone carrying this T cell receptor beta chain was observed a few times. As yet, its antigen is unknown. Treatment specified: some 20 received Ad26.COV2.S at low or high dose, single or two shots; 5 received placebo; per-sample allocation not given. It was on day 63 after the first vaccine or placebo injection that samples were taken. The CDR3 covers 11 residues. Germline V gives CDR1 MGHDK, CDR2 SYGVNS. Trimming cost V 5 bases and J 9 bases, with 10 bases left between them. The sample comes from a study of Ad26.COV2.S vaccination and SARS-CoV-2 variants. At the level of the study: Recipients of Ad26.COV2.S got it intramuscularly, once or twice 56 days apart.

General study results and limits: Considerable breadth of spike-specific CD8+ and CD4+ T cell responses has reportedly been documented following vaccination. Placebo recipients trailed vaccine recipients in spike-specific TCR breadth.

Sequencing was performed with immunoSEQ multiplex PCR; in TCRdb, only in-frame clones are kept and a portion is missing. The sample holds about 460,000 clones, nearly 90% seen once. The receptor comes from a person aged 18-65 years who received the Ad26.COV2.S COVID-19 vaccine or a placebo. Sequencing was performed on peripheral blood, taken in a trial of Ad26.COV2.S vaccine versus placebo. The rearrangement uses TRBV25-1 and TRBJ1-1; a weak D match, TRBD1 (5 bases). The CDR3 DNA reads TGTGCCAGCAGTAACCAGGGCAAAGCTTTCTTT. This translates into CASSNQGKAFF. Drawing the rest from reference TRBV25-1 and TRBJ1-1, the complete variable domain is EADIYQTPRYLVIGTGKKITLECSQTMGHDKMYWYQQDPGMELHLIHYSYGVNSTEKGDLSSESTVSRIRTEHFPLTLESARPSHTSQYLCASSNQGKAFFGQGTRLTVV.